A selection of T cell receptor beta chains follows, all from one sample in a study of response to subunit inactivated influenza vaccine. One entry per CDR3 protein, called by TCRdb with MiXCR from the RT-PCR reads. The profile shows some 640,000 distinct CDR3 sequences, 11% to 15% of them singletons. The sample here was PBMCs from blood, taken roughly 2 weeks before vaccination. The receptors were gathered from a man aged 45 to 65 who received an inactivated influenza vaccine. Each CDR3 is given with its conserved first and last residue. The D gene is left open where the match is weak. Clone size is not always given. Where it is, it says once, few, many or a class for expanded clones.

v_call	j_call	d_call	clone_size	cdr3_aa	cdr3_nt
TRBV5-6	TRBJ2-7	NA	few	CASSLYPHEQYF	TGTGCCAGCAGCTTATACCCACACGAGCAGTACTTC
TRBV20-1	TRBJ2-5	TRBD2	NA	CSASTGGVETQYF	TGCAGTGCTAGTACGGGAGGCGTGGAGACCCAGTACTTC
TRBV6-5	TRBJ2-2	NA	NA	CASRARGGELFF	TGTGCCAGCAGGGCAAGGGGCGGGGAGCTGTTTTTT
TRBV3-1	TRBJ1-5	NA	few	CASSQSGLNQPQHF	TGTGCCAGCAGCCAATCGGGGCTAAATCAGCCCCAGCATTTT
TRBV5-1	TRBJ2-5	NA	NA	CASSFTGSGETQYF	TGCGCCAGCAGCTTCACAGGGTCGGGGGAGACCCAGTACTTC
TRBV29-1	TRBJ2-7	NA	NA	CSAGTPGSHEQYF	TGCAGCGCTGGGACTCCAGGCTCCCACGAGCAGTACTTC
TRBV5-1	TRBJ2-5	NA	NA	CASSALTDLAETQYF	TGCGCCAGCAGCGCCCTCACGGACCTGGCCGAGACCCAGTACTTC
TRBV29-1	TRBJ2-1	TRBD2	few	CSVLNRTSGSYNEQFF	TGCAGCGTTCTAAACCGGACTAGCGGCTCCTACAATGAGCAGTTCTTC
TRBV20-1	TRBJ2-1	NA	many	CSARLSGSYNEQFF	TGCAGTGCTAGGCTAAGCGGCTCCTACAATGAGCAGTTCTTC
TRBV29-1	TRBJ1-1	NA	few	CSTSLTVNTEAFF	TGCAGCACCTCCCTGACAGTAAACACTGAAGCTTTCTTT
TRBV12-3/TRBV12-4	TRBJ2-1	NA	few	CASSLGRSEQFF	TGTGCCAGCAGCCTGGGACGAAGTGAGCAGTTCTTC
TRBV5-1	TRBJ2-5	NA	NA	CASSAPKGTDQETQYF	TGCGCCAGCAGCGCCCCAAAAGGGACGGACCAAGAGACCCAGTACTTC
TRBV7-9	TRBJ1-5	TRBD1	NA	CASSLGTTGGRQPQHF	TGTGCCAGCAGCTTAGGGACGACAGGGGGAAGGCAGCCCCAGCATTTT
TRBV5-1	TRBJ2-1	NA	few	CASSLGGDSSYNEQFF	TGCGCCAGCAGCTTGGGAGGGGATAGCTCCTACAATGAGCAGTTCTTC
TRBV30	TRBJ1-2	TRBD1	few	CAWTPDRAGYTF	TGTGCCTGGACTCCCGACAGGGCTGGCTACACCTTC
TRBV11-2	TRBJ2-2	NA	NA	CASSLVAGTVTGELFF	TGTGCCAGCAGCTTAGTGGCAGGAACCGTTACCGGGGAGCTGTTTTTT
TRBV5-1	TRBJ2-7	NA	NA	CASSSGTHLTYEQYF	TGCGCCAGCAGTTCCGGGACACACTTAACCTACGAGCAGTACTTC
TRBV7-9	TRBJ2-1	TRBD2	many	CASRRTSGNINEQFF	TGTGCCAGCAGGCGGACTAGCGGGAACATCAATGAGCAGTTCTTC
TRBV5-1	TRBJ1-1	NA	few	CASSLGPGISTEAFF	TGCGCCAGCAGCTTGGGGCCAGGGATCAGCACTGAAGCTTTCTTT
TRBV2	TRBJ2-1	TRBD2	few	CASSEDSGNYNEQFF	TGTGCCAGCAGTGAAGATAGCGGGAACTACAATGAGCAGTTCTTC
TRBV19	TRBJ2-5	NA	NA	CASSILPGRQETQYF	TGTGCCAGTAGTATCCTCCCGGGACGTCAAGAGACCCAGTACTTC
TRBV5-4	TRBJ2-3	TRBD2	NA	CASLAGGTDTQYF	TGTGCCAGTCTAGCGGGAGGAACAGATACGCAGTATTTT
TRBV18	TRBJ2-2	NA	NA	CASSPQAENTGELFF	TGTGCCAGCTCACCACAGGCTGAGAACACCGGGGAGCTGTTTTTT
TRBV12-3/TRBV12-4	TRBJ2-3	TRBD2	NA	CASSSPSGFRPDTHYF	TGTGCCAGCAGTTCTCCTAGCGGGTTCCGGCCAGATACGCACTATTTT
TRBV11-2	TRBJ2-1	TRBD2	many	CASSLGLANEQFF	TGTGCCAGCAGCTTAGGACTAGCCAATGAGCAGTTCTTC
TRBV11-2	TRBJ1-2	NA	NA	CASSLDSPAGYGYTF	TGTGCCAGCAGCTTAGATTCCCCCGCAGGCTATGGCTACACCTTC
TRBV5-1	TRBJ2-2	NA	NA	CASSLTGRVTGELFF	TGCGCCAGCAGCTTGACAGGGAGAGTGACCGGGGAGCTGTTTTTT
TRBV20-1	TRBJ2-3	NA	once	CSASTSDSSTDTQYF	TGCAGTGCTAGTACGTCAGACTCTAGCACAGATACGCAGTATTTT
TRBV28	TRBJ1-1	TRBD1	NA	CASSQGGQGSTEAFF	TGTGCCAGCAGCCAGGGGGGACAGGGTAGCACCGAAGCTTTCTTT
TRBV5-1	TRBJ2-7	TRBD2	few	CASSLTSGVSDEQYF	TGCGCCAGCAGCTTGACTAGCGGGGTGAGCGACGAGCAGTACTTC
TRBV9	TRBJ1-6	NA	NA	CASSVAGANSPLHF	TGTGCCAGCAGCGTGGCAGGGGCTAATTCACCCCTCCACTTT
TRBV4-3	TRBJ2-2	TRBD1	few	CASSRGDRATNTGELFF	TGCGCCAGCAGCCGAGGGGACAGGGCGACTAACACCGGGGAGCTGTTTTTT
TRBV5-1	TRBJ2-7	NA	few	CASSLHSQSSYEQYF	TGCGCCAGCAGCTTACACTCACAGAGCTCCTACGAGCAGTACTTC
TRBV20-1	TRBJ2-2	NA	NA	CSARDLSRPNTGELFF	TGCAGTGCTAGAGATCTCTCCAGGCCGAACACCGGGGAGCTGTTTTTT
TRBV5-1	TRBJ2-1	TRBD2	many	CASSLRGGIHNEQFF	TGCGCCAGCAGCTTACGGGGGGGTATCCACAATGAGCAGTTCTTC
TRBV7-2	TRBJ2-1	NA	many	CASSLGYQRGNEQFF	TGTGCCAGCAGCTTAGGCTACCAAAGAGGCAATGAGCAGTTCTTC
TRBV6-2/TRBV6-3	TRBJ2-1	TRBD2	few	CASSYRSGIFSYNEQFF	TGTGCCAGCAGTTATCGTAGCGGGATATTCTCCTACAATGAGCAGTTCTTC
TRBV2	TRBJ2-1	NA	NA	CASSDVTRRSYNEQFF	TGTGCCAGCAGTGACGTTACCCGACGCTCCTACAATGAGCAGTTCTTC
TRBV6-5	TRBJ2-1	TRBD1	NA	CASSQLAGTGRNEQFF	TGTGCCAGCAGTCAACTCGCCGGGACAGGACGCAATGAGCAGTTCTTC